This T cell receptor (beta chain) was identified during a study of cytomegalovirus exposure and HLA in healthy donors. V lost 4 bases to trimming and J lost 1 base; unmatched junction nucleotides: 5. The CDR3 sequence is 16 residues long. Germline lookup yields CDR1 SGHAT and CDR2 FQNNGV. Libraries were prepared by immunoSEQ multiplex PCR; TCRdb keeps only in-frame clonotypes and omits some of them. The sample comprises tens of thousands of clones, more than 85% of which are singletons, and approximately 0.7% rests with the top ten. Only one count was recorded for this clone. What was sequenced was PBMCs. The chain is built from TRBV11-2 and TRBJ1-5; 9 bases match TRBD1. The clonotype comes from a man between 18 and 29 years old in good health and CMV-seronegative. Here the CDR3 reads CASSSVGQGSNQPQHF. In DNA form, the CDR3 reads TGTGCCAGCAGCTCCGTCGGACAGGGGAGCAATCAGCCCCAGCATTTT. Together with reference TRBV11-2 and TRBJ1-5, the CDR3 gives the full variable domain: EAGVAQSPRYKIIEKRQSVAFWCNPISGHATLYWYQQILGQGPKLLIQFQNNGVVDDSQLPKDRFSAERLKGVDSTLKIQPAKLEDSAVYLCASSSVGQGSNQPQHFGDGTRLSIL.